Below, 4 T cell receptor beta chains from the same sample are listed, as sequenced in a study of blood T cell repertoires in COVID-19. Sequenced by immunoSEQ multiplex PCR; TCRdb stores in-frame clones only, minus some. The top ten clones hold about 14% of a sample with more than 60,000 clones, more than 80% of them seen once. The sequenced sample was peripheral blood. Every receptor here comes from a man aged 45-65 years with COVID-19, enrolled during active disease.

The rearrangement joins TRBV5-1 to TRBJ2-7; 9 bases map to TRBD1. This CDR3 is built from 15 residues. Looked up from germline, CDR1 is SGHRS and CDR2 is YFSETQ. J lost 4 bases, V lost 2 bases, and 7 bases had no gene match. CDR3 in amino acids: CASSFTQGAWYEQYF. The CDR3 region has the DNA TGCGCCAGCAGCTTTACACAGGGGGCCTGGTACGAGCAGTACTTC.

The V gene is TRBV21-1, the J gene TRBJ1-5; the table names TRBD1, a call not compared with the DNA. TRBV21-1 is an annotated pseudogene. There are 17 residues in the CDR3. The CDR3 loop reads CASSNGSGRGGNQPQHF. The CDR3 nucleotides read TGTGCCAGCAGTAACGGATCGGGTAGGGGCGGCAATCAGCCCCAGCATTTT.

The CDR3 here is CASSQSLNTEAFF. CDR3 DNA sequence: TGTGCCAGCAGCCAGTCCTTGAACACTGAAGCTTTCTTT. V usage is TRBV14 and J usage is TRBJ1-1; D call uncertain. Germline CDR1 reads SGHDN; CDR2 reads FVKESK. The V end was cut by 3 bases, the J end by 0 bases, with 5 bases between. CDR3 length equals 13 residues.

The chain joins TRBV7-2 to TRBJ2-3; 7 bases are shared with TRBD2. The CDR3 totals 14 residues. V shed 6 bases, J shed 2 bases, and the junction held 5 bases outside the gene matches. CDR1 is SGHTA, CDR2 FQGNSA, per germline. The chain's CDR3 is CASRAGVDTDTQYF. The CDR3 DNA follows: TGTGCCAGCAGGGCGGGGGTCGACACAGATACGCAGTATTTT.